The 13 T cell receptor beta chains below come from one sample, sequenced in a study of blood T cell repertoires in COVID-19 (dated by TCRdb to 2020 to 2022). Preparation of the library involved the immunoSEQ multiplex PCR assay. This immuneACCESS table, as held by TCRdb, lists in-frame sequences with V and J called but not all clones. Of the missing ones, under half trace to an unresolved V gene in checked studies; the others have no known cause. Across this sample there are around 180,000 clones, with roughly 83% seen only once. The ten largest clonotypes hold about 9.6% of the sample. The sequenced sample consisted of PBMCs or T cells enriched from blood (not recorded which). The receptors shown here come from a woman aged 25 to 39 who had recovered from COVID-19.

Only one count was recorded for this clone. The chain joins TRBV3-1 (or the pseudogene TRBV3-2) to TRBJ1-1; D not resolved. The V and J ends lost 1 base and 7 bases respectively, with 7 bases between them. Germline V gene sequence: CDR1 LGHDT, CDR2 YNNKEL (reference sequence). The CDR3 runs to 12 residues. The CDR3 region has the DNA TGTGCCAGCAGCCAAGGGAGGGTTGAAGCTTTCTTT. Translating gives CASSQGRVEAFF.

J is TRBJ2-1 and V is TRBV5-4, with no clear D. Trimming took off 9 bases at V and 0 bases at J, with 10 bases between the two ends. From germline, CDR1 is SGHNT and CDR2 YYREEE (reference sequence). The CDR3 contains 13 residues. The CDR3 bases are TGTGCCACTGCGGAGAGCTCCTACAATGAGCAGTTCTTC. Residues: CATAESSYNEQFF.

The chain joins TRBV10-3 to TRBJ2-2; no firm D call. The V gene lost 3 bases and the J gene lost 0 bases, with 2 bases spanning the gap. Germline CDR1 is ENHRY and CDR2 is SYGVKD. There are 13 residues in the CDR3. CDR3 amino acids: CAISDANTGELFF. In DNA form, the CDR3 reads TGTGCCATCAGTGACGCGAACACCGGGGAGCTGTTTTTT.

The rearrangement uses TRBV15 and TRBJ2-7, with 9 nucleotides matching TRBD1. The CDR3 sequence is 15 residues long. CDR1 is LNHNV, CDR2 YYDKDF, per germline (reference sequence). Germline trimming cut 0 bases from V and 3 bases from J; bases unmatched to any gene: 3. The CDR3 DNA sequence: TGTGCCACCAGCAGAGACCCGACAGGGGGCTACGAGCAGTACTTC. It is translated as CATSRDPTGGYEQYF.

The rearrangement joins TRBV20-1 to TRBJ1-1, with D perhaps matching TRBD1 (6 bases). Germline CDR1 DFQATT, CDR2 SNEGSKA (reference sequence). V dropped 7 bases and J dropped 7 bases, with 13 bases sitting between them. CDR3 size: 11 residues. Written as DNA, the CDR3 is TGCAGTGTCCGCTCCAGGGGTGAAGCTTTCTTT. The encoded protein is CSVRSRGEAFF.

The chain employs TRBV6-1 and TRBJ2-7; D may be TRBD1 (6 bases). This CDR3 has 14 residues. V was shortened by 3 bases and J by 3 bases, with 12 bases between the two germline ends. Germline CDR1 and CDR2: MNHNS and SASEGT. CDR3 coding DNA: TGTGCCAGCAGTGAGACAGGACAACTCTACGAGCAGTACTTC. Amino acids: CASSETGQLYEQYF.

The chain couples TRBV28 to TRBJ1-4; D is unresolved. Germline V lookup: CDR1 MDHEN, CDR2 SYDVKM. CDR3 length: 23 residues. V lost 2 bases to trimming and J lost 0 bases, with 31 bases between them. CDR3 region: CASSLDPHNIGNQFTATNEKLFF. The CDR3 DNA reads TGTGCCAGCAGTTTAGACCCTCATAATATCGGGAATCAATTCACCGCAACTAATGAAAAACTGTTTTTT.

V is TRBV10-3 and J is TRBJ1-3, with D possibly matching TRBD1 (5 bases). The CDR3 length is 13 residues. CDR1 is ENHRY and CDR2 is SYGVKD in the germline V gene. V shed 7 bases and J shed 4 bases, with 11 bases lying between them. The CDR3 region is CAINDGQGNTIYF. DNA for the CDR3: TGTGCCATCAATGACGGACAAGGAAACACCATATATTTT.

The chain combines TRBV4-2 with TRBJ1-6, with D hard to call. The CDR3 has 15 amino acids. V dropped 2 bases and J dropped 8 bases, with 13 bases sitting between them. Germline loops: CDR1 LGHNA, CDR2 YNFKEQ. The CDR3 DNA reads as TGTGCCAGCAGCCAACCTTGGGCAGGTGATTCACCCCTCCACTTT. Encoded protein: CASSQPWAGDSPLHF.

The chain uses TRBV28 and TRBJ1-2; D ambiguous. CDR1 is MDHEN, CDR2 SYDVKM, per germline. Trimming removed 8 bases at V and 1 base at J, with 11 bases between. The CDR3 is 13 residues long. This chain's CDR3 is CASFNTGNYGYTF. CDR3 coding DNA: TGTGCCAGCTTTAATACGGGTAACTATGGCTACACCTTC.

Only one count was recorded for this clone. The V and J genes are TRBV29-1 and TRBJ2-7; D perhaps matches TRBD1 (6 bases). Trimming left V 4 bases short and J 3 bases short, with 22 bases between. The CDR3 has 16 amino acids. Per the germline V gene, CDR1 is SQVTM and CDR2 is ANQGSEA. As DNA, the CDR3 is TGCAGCGTTGTTTGGGGTTACTCCGGGGACAACTACGAGCAGTACTTC. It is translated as CSVVWGYSGDNYEQYF.

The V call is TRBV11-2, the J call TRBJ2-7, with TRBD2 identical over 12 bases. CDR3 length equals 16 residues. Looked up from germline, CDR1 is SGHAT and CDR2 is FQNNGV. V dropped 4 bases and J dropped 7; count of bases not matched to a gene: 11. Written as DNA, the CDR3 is TGTGCCAGCAGCTCAAACCTCGCTAGCGGGAGGGGTGAGCAGTACTTC. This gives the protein CASSSNLASGRGEQYF.

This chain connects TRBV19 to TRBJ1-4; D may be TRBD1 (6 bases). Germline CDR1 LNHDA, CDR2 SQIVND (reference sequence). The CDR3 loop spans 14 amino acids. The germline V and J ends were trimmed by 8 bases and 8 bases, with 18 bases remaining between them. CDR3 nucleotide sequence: TGTGCCAGTGCCCAGGGGATAGTGAACGAAAAACTGTTTTTT. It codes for CASAQGIVNEKLFF. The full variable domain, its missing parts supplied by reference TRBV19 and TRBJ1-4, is DGGITQSPKYLFRKEGQNVTLSCEQNLNHDAMYWYRQDPGQGLRLIYYSQIVNDFQKGDIAEGYSVSREKKESFPLTVTSAQKNPTAFYLCASAQGIVNEKLFFGSGTQLSVL.